The 27 T cell receptor beta chains below come from one sample, sequenced in a study of CD8+ T cells in alopecia areata. Extracted RNA was reverse transcribed into cDNA, the sequencing template. The method was immunoSEQ multiplex PCR; TCRdb's version includes in-frame clones alone and lacks a portion of them. The sample includes over 200,000 clones, around 65% of them seen just once. Sample treatment: oral pan-JAK inhibitor, 5-10 mg twice daily. The material was CD4+ T cells sorted from blood, obtained at week 4, from a patient treated with tofacitinib. The source of these receptors is a human donor with alopecia areata.

The gene calls are TRBV5-6 and TRBJ2-1, with 7 positions matching TRBD1. Germline-derived CDR1 and CDR2 are SGHDT and YYEEEE. This CDR3 is 11 amino acids long. V shed 4 bases, J shed 13 bases, and the junction held 5 bases outside the gene matches. Here the CDR3 DNA reads TGTGCCAGCAGCAAAGACAGGGAACAGTTCTTC. This sequence encodes CASSKDREQFF.

This clone was counted at least ten times. J is TRBJ2-3 and V is TRBV4-3, with D tentatively TRBD2 (5 bases). The ends were cut back, 0 bases at V and 1 base at J, with 17 bases in the middle. Germline V gene sequence: CDR1 LGHNA, CDR2 YSLEER. CDR3 size: 18 residues. CDR3 amino acids: CASSQDNRRVGGTDTQYF. In DNA, the CDR3 is TGCGCCAGCAGCCAAGATAATAGAAGGGTGGGAGGCACAGATACGCAGTATTTT.

The chain couples TRBV29-1 to TRBJ1-1; no clear D gene. V was pared by 3 bases and J by 6 bases, with 11 bases between. The CDR3 is 12 amino acids. CDR1 and CDR2 from the germline V gene are SQVTM and ANQGSEA. The chain's CDR3 is CSVERWNSEAFF. CDR3 coding DNA: TGCAGCGTTGAGCGATGGAATTCTGAAGCTTTCTTT.

The chain recombines TRBV11-2 with TRBJ1-5; the match to TRBD1 covers 7 bases. The CDR3 is made up of 15 amino acids. Germline V lookup: CDR1 SGHAT, CDR2 FQNNGV. V was clipped by 0 bases and J by 1 base; unmatched bases: 0. The CDR3 loop is CASSLDRGSNQPQHF. The CDR3 nucleotides are TGTGCCAGCAGCTTAGACAGGGGGAGCAATCAGCCCCAGCATTTT.

This clone was counted between two and nine times. The chain joins TRBV29-1 to TRBJ2-5, with D uncertain. Trimming took 3 bases from V and 5 from J, leaving 10 bases between them. This CDR3 has 12 residues. Germline loops: CDR1 SQVTM, CDR2 ANQGSEA. The chain's CDR3 is CSVDSRRETQYF. CDR3 sequence (DNA): TGCAGCGTTGATTCCCGCAGGGAGACCCAGTACTTC.

This clone occurred a few times. This chain uses TRBV7-8 with TRBJ2-5, with 8 bases fitting TRBD1. The CDR3 length is 18 residues. Trimming took 2 bases from V and 4 from J; bases not matched to a gene: 15. The V gene's germline CDR1 is SGHVS and CDR2 FQNEAQ. CDR3 residues: CASSLSPPWTGRGETQYF. CDR3 DNA sequence: TGTGCCAGCAGCTTATCCCCCCCCTGGACAGGGCGAGGAGAGACCCAGTACTTC.

The rearrangement uses TRBV2 and TRBJ1-2; TRBD1 matches at 7 bases. After removal of 5 bases from V and 11 bases from J, the junction contained 8 bases not matched to a gene. From germline, CDR1 is SNHLY and CDR2 FYNNEI. The CDR3 spans 12 residues. CDR3 nucleotide sequence: TGTGCCAGCAGTTCGGACAGGAGCCGTTACACCTTC. This codes for CASSSDRSRYTF.

This clone has only one observation. V gene TRBV29-1 combines with J gene TRBJ1-6, with no clear D. The ends were cut back, 0 bases at V and 0 bases at J, with 21 bases in the middle. There are 20 residues in the CDR3. CDR1 is SQVTM, CDR2 ANQGSEA, per germline. CDR3 protein: CSVEDQAPHLRSSYNSPLHF. As DNA, the CDR3 is TGCAGCGTTGAAGATCAGGCGCCCCACCTTCGGAGCTCCTATAATTCACCCCTCCACTTT.

The J gene is TRBJ1-5, the V gene TRBV7-2; D uncertain. The CDR3 is made up of 14 amino acids. The V and J ends lost 2 bases and 0 bases respectively, with 5 bases between them. Germline loops: CDR1 SGHTA, CDR2 FQGNSA. The CDR3 DNA reads TGTGCCAGCAGCTTACATTATAGCAATCAGCCCCAGCATTTT. It yields the protein CASSLHYSNQPQHF.

The chain joins TRBV2 to TRBJ1-1; 9 bases map to TRBD1. The ends lost 4 bases at V and 5 bases at J; junction bases unmatched: 8. CDR1 is SNHLY and CDR2 is FYNNEI in the germline V gene. The CDR3 runs to 15 residues. The CDR3 sequence: CASSGDRGSVTEAFF. In nucleotides, the CDR3 is TGTGCCAGCAGTGGCGACAGGGGGTCCGTTACTGAAGCTTTCTTT. Full variable domain (remainder filled in from reference TRBV2 and TRBJ1-1): EPEVTQTPSHQVTQMGQEVILRCVPISNHLYFYWYRQILGQKVEFLVSFYNNEISEKSEIFDDQFSVERPDGSNFTLKIRSTKLEDSAMYFCASSGDRGSVTEAFFGQGTRLTVV.

The chain joins TRBV4-3 to TRBJ1-1; the D is unclear. Between the trimmed V and J ends, which lost 1 base and 4 bases, there was a span of 7 bases. The CDR3 runs 13 residues. From germline, CDR1 is LGHNA and CDR2 YSLEER. This CDR3 reads CASSQAASTEAFF. DNA for the CDR3: TGCGCCAGCAGCCAAGCCGCGAGCACTGAAGCTTTCTTT.

This clone was seen more than once but under ten times. The chain uses TRBV6-5 and TRBJ1-1; D gene uncertain. The CDR3 sequence is 15 residues long. CDR1 is MNHEY and CDR2 is SVGAGI in the germline V gene. V was trimmed by 0 bases and J by 2 bases, leaving 10 bases between them. The DNA of the CDR3 is TGTGCCAGCAGTTACTCGGACCGGGGAAACACTGAAGCTTTCTTT. It translates to CASSYSDRGNTEAFF.

The V gene is TRBV2, the J gene TRBJ1-2; possible D gene TRBD1, 6 bases. Trimming cost V 8 bases and J 4 bases, with 17 bases left between them. Germline CDR1 SNHLY, CDR2 FYNNEI. The length of the CDR3 is 14 residues. This CDR3 is CASVRAGESYGYTF. The DNA for the CDR3 is TGTGCCAGCGTTCGGGCAGGGGAGTCCTATGGCTACACCTTC. Combining the CDR3 with reference TRBV2 and TRBJ1-2 gives the whole variable domain EPEVTQTPSHQVTQMGQEVILRCVPISNHLYFYWYRQILGQKVEFLVSFYNNEISEKSEIFDDQFSVERPDGSNFTLKIRSTKLEDSAMYFCASVRAGESYGYTFGSGTRLTVV.

The chain uses TRBV29-1 and TRBJ1-1; 8 bases map to TRBD1. J lost 3 bases, V lost 5 bases, and 5 bases had no gene match. Germline V gives CDR1 SQVTM, CDR2 ANQGSEA. The CDR3 is made up of 13 amino acids. The CDR3 DNA sequence: TGCAGCGTTACTCACAGGGGGGACACTGAAGCTTTCTTT. Translated: CSVTHRGDTEAFF.

CDR3 loop: CSALDEGYGYTF. The CDR3 nucleotides are TGCAGCGCCCTGGACGAGGGCTATGGCTACACCTTC. This sequence joins TRBV29-1 and TRBJ1-2; D remains unclear. Per germline, CDR1 SQVTM and CDR2 ANQGSEA. CDR3 length: 12 residues. Trimming pared 7 bases from V and 4 bases from J, leaving 13 bases between. The full variable domain, completed using reference TRBV29-1 and TRBJ1-2, is SAVISQKPSRDICQRGTSLTIQCQVDSQVTMMFWYRQQPGQSLTLIATANQGSEATYESGFVIDKFPISRPNLTFSTLTVSNMSPEDSSIYLCSALDEGYGYTFGSGTRLTVV.

This chain connects TRBV5-4 to TRBJ2-6, with D unresolved. The CDR3 has 14 amino acids. The V and J ends lost 2 bases and 4 bases respectively, with 7 bases between them. Germline loops: CDR1 SGHNT, CDR2 YYREEE (reference sequence). The CDR3 sequence: CASSFPPGANVLTF. The CDR3 DNA follows: TGTGCCAGCAGCTTTCCCCCCGGGGCCAACGTCCTGACTTTC.

V and J are TRBV30 and TRBJ2-3, with D perhaps matching TRBD1 (5 bases). The CDR3 sequence is 15 residues long. The V end was cut by 0 bases, the J end by 0 bases, with 10 bases between. CDR1 is GTSNPN and CDR2 is SVGIG in the germline V gene (reference sequence). CDR3 in amino acids: CAWSVSGLSTDTQYF. The CDR3 DNA reads as TGTGCCTGGAGTGTTTCAGGGCTTAGCACAGATACGCAGTATTTT.

Details on this clone: Other DNA sequences in the sample encode the same CDR3. The rearrangement joins TRBV2 to TRBJ2-1; 16 bases agree with TRBD2. The germline gives CDR1 SNHLY, CDR2 FYNNEI. V gave up 6 bases and J gave up 7 bases; unmatched junction bases: 3. This CDR3 spans 15 amino acids. In DNA, the CDR3 is TGTGCCAGCAGCGAGGGACTAGCGGGGGGGAATGAGCAGTTCTTC. It codes for CASSEGLAGGNEQFF.

The V gene is TRBV4-1, the J gene TRBJ2-1; 8 nucleotides line up with TRBD2. The CDR3 is 16 residues long. With 1 base clipped from V and 5 bases from J, the junction kept 7 bases outside the gene matches. In germline, CDR1 is MGHRA, CDR2 YSYEKL. This CDR3 is CASSQVGTSGNNEQFF. CDR3 DNA: TGCGCCAGCAGCCAAGTGGGAACTAGCGGCAACAATGAGCAGTTCTTC.

Turning to this clone: The sample holds other DNA sequences that translate to the same CDR3. DNA of the CDR3: TGTGCCAGCTCGCCTCAAGAGACCCAGTACTTC. This codes for CASSPQETQYF. The genes are TRBV18 and TRBJ2-5, with D unclear. Germline V CDR1 and CDR2: KGHSH, LQKENI. V was cut by 6 bases and J by 2 bases, with 4 bases left in between. The CDR3 runs 11 residues.

On this clone itself: Relative to the germline gene, one junction end is altered; a read error may explain this. In DNA form, the CDR3 reads TGTGCCAGTACTTCGACGAAGGTCTTC. Its translation: CASTSTKVF. The chain recombines TRBV19 with TRBJ1-2; no definite D call. Germline V gene sequence: CDR1 LNHDA, CDR2 SQIVND (reference sequence). The CDR3 runs 9 residues.

V gene TRBV11-2 combines with J gene TRBJ2-7; 7 nucleotides agree with TRBD1. CDR1 is SGHAT and CDR2 is FQNNGV in the germline V gene. Losses at the gene ends were 5 bases for V and 3 bases for J; bases not matched to a gene: 10. The CDR3 spans 15 residues. CDR3 sequence (DNA): TGTGCCAGCAGCCATTACAGGGGACCCGACTACGAGCAGTACTTC. Its protein product is CASSHYRGPDYEQYF.

This clone was found once. Here the CDR3 DNA reads TGCAGCGTTGCAGGCAGGGCGAGAACTGAAGCTTTCTTT. Residues: CSVAGRARTEAFF. V and J are TRBV29-1 and TRBJ1-1; D is perhaps TRBD1 (5 bases). V was cut by 4 bases and J by 5 bases, with 14 bases left in between. There are 13 residues in the CDR3. Germline CDR1 reads SQVTM; CDR2 reads ANQGSEA.

This chain links TRBV29-1 with TRBJ1-2, with D possibly being TRBD1 (5 bases). Trimming took off 7 bases at V and 2 bases at J, with 8 bases between the two ends. The CDR3 length is 11 residues. Looked up from germline, CDR1 is SQVTM and CDR2 is ANQGSEA. The DNA of the CDR3 is TGCAGCGCGACAGAGAACTATGGCTACACCTTC. Protein sequence: CSATENYGYTF.

The V and J genes are TRBV7-9 and TRBJ1-6; no clear D. V gave up 1 base and J gave up 6 bases, with 7 bases separating them. Germline V gene data show CDR1 as SEHNR and CDR2 as FQNEAQ (reference sequence). This CDR3 region has 14 residues. The CDR3 coding sequence is TGTGCCAGCAGCTTAGATTGGGGTAATTCACCCCTCCACTTT. This encodes CASSLDWGNSPLHF.

The chain employs TRBV18 and TRBJ2-5; D is perhaps TRBD1 (6 bases). This CDR3 contains 14 residues. The germline CDR1 and CDR2 sequences are KGHSH and LQKENI. Trimming left V 4 bases short and J 4 bases short, with 13 bases between. The DNA for the CDR3 is TGTGCCAGCTCACGACCGGGACAACGAGAGACCCAGTACTTC. Translation: CASSRPGQRETQYF.

The CDR3, as DNA: TGTGCCAGTTCTGCGACAACTAATGAAAAACTGTTTTTT. Translated: CASSATTNEKLFF. This rearrangement joins TRBV6-5 to TRBJ1-4; D uncertain. This CDR3 spans 13 amino acids. Germline V gene sequence: CDR1 MNHEY, CDR2 SVGAGI. Trimming cost V 9 bases and J 0 bases, with 8 bases left between them.